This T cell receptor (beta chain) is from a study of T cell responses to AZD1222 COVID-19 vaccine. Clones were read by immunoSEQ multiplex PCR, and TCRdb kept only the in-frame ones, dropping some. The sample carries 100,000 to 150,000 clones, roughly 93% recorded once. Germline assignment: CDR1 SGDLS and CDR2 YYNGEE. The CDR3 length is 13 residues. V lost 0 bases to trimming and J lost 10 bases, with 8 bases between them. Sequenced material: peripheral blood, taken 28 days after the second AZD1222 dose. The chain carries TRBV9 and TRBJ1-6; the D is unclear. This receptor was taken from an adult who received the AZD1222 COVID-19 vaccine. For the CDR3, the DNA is TGTGCCAGCAGCGTAGCCTCCCCCTCACCCCTCCACTTT. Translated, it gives CASSVASPSPLHF.